These 20 T cell receptor beta chains came from one sample sequenced in a study of CD8+ T cells in alopecia areata. Treatment reported: oral pan-JAK inhibitor, 5-10 mg twice daily. cDNA prepared by RNA extraction and subsequent reverse transcription served as the template for sequencing. Sequencing used immunoSEQ multiplex PCR; TCRdb keeps in-frame clones, though not all of them. The sample shows 95,000 to 150,000 clones, approximately 60% of them seen only once. Sequencing used CD4+ T cells sorted from blood, obtained at week 4, from a patient treated with tofacitinib. The receptors shown here come from a human donor with alopecia areata.

This clone was seen only a few times. V gene TRBV7-8 combines with J gene TRBJ2-5; tentatively, D is TRBD1 (6 bases). Trimming pared 5 bases from V and 3 bases from J, leaving 10 bases between. Germline V gene data show CDR1 as SGHVS and CDR2 as FQNEAQ. The CDR3 totals 13 residues. The chain's CDR3 is CASSQYREETQYF. DNA of the CDR3: TGTGCCAGCAGCCAGTACAGGGAAGAGACCCAGTACTTC.

The genes are TRBV29-1 and TRBJ2-7; 7 bases map to TRBD2. The CDR3 contains 12 residues. Germline trimming cut 7 bases from V and 2 bases from J; bases unmatched to any gene: 5. Germline lookup yields CDR1 SQVTM and CDR2 ANQGSEA. The CDR3 here is CSALADTYEQYF. In nucleotides, the CDR3 is TGCAGCGCTCTAGCGGACACCTACGAGCAGTACTTC.

The rearrangement uses TRBV30 and TRBJ2-4; the match to TRBD1 covers 9 bases. Germline CDR1 GTSNPN, CDR2 SVGIG (reference sequence). This CDR3 comprises 17 residues. J lost 6 bases, V lost 2 bases, and 14 bases had no gene match. The CDR3 DNA follows: TGTGCCTGGAGTACTTATCTGGGACAGGGAGGAGGAAACATTCAGTACTTC. Protein product: CAWSTYLGQGGGNIQYF.

As DNA, the CDR3 is TGTGCCAGCAGTCGGCGACAGTCGAACACTGAAGCTTTCTTT. This encodes CASSRRQSNTEAFF. V is TRBV7-2 and J is TRBJ1-1; D possibly corresponds to TRBD1 (5 bases). V was clipped by 6 bases and J by 1 base, with 12 bases between them. CDR1 is SGHTA and CDR2 is FQGNSA in the germline V gene. The CDR3 has 14 amino acids.

The chain joins TRBV2 to TRBJ2-6; 10 positions agree with TRBD2. The CDR3 length is 18 residues. CDR1 is SNHLY, CDR2 FYNNEI, per germline. V gave up 7 bases and J gave up 0 bases; unmatched junction bases: 9. The CDR3 region has the DNA TGTGCCAGCAACCATCCTAGCGGGGGTTCCTCTGGGGCCAACGTCCTGACTTTC. Its protein is CASNHPSGGSSGANVLTF.

The chain joins TRBV30 to TRBJ2-3; D gene unclear. The CDR3 is 16 residues long. CDR1 GTSNPN and CDR2 SVGIG come from the germline V gene (reference sequence). V was cut by 0 bases and J by 6 bases, with 19 bases left in between. The CDR3 DNA reads as TGTGCCTGGAGTGTACGTCCTGCCCAAAGGCCGGATACGCAGTATTTT. Translating it yields CAWSVRPAQRPDTQYF. The variable domain in full, with the rest retrieved from reference TRBV30 and TRBJ2-3, is SQTIHQWPATLVQPVGSPLSLECTVEGTSNPNLYWYRQAAGRGLQLLFYSVGIGQISSEVPQNLSASRPQDRQFILSSKKLLLSDSGFYLCAWSVRPAQRPDTQYFGPGTRLTVL.

The chain uses TRBV28 and TRBJ2-7, with 14 bases fitting TRBD2. With V trimmed by 4 bases and J by 3 bases, 5 bases remained unmatched. In germline, CDR1 is MDHEN, CDR2 SYDVKM. There are 16 residues in the CDR3. The CDR3 spells CASSSTSGRDHYEQYF. CDR3 DNA: TGTGCCAGCAGTTCGACTAGCGGGAGGGACCACTACGAGCAGTACTTC.

This sequence joins TRBV7-9 and TRBJ1-6; 7 bases fit TRBD1. Germline CDR1 reads SEHNR; CDR2 reads FQNEAQ (reference sequence). V lost 6 bases and J lost 6; bases outside the gene matches: 8. The CDR3 covers 15 residues. As DNA, the CDR3 is TGTGCCAGCAGACCCAGGACAGGCCTTAATTCACCCCTCCACTTT. Encoded protein: CASRPRTGLNSPLHF.

The chain has TRBV30 and TRBJ1-5; the D is unclear. The CDR3 has 16 amino acids. Trimming removed 0 bases from V and 2 bases from J, with 14 bases in between. Germline CDR1 GTSNPN, CDR2 SVGIG (reference sequence). The CDR3 spells CAWSVGGGWGNQPQHF. CDR3 nucleotide sequence: TGTGCCTGGAGTGTAGGCGGTGGATGGGGCAATCAGCCCCAGCATTTT.

This sequence joins TRBV30 and TRBJ1-4, with no clear D. Trimming pared 5 bases from V and 0 bases from J, leaving 25 bases between. Germline loops: CDR1 GTSNPN, CDR2 SVGIG (reference sequence). The CDR3 is 19 amino acids. The CDR3 DNA is TGTGCCTGGCGCCAATTTTGGGTAGGGTTGAAGGCAACTAATGAAAAACTGTTTTTT. This sequence encodes CAWRQFWVGLKATNEKLFF.

The V gene is TRBV5-1, the J gene TRBJ2-5; TRBD1 matches 7 bases. The CDR3 is made up of 14 amino acids. The germline gives CDR1 SGHRS, CDR2 YFSETQ. V lost 3 bases and J lost 2; bases outside the gene matches: 4. In DNA, the CDR3 is TGCGCCAGCAGCTCGGGACAGATACAAGAGACCCAGTACTTC. Its translation: CASSSGQIQETQYF.

The genes are TRBV27 and TRBJ2-7, with D hard to call. CDR3 length: 10 amino acids. The ends were cut back, 8 bases at V and 6 bases at J, with 8 bases in the middle. Germline V gene data show CDR1 as MNHEY and CDR2 as SMNVEV (reference sequence). CDR3 nucleotide sequence: TGTGCCAGCGCCCCCCGCGAGCAGTACTTC. This encodes CASAPREQYF.

This clone was recorded a few times. This chain connects TRBV19 to TRBJ1-5; D is unresolved. The V end was cut by 3 bases, the J end by 5 bases, with 5 bases between. CDR1 and CDR2 (germline): LNHDA, SQIVND (reference sequence). This CDR3 has 12 amino acids. The CDR3: CASSILHQPQHF. The CDR3 DNA follows: TGTGCCAGTAGTATTCTTCATCAGCCCCAGCATTTT.

V usage is TRBV19 and J usage is TRBJ2-5; weak D call: TRBD1 (5 bases). Trimming stripped 6 bases from V and 1 base from J, with 12 bases between. CDR3 length: 14 residues. CDR1 is LNHDA and CDR2 is SQIVND in the germline V gene (reference sequence). The CDR3, as DNA: TGTGCCAGTAGCTCCACAGGAAGCCAAGAGACCCAGTACTTC. Translated, it gives CASSSTGSQETQYF.

The chain uses TRBV29-1 and TRBJ2-7; 10 bases match TRBD1. Trimming at V came to 6 bases and at J to 1 base, leaving 9 bases not matched to a gene. The CDR3 sequence is 15 residues long. The germline gives CDR1 SQVTM, CDR2 ANQGSEA. CDR3 loop: CSVNKGGQGSYEQYF. The CDR3 DNA reads as TGCAGCGTCAACAAGGGGGGACAGGGGTCCTACGAGCAGTACTTC.

The chain has TRBV29-1 and TRBJ2-5; a weak D match, TRBD1 (6 bases). Trimming pared 8 bases from V and 1 base from J, leaving 20 bases between. The CDR3 sequence is 15 residues long. The germline V gene has CDR1 SQVTM and CDR2 ANQGSEA. The CDR3 DNA follows: TGCAGCTCACCGGGACAAACTGCCCCCCAAGAGACCCAGTACTTC. Translating gives CSSPGQTAPQETQYF. The whole variable domain, remainder taken from reference TRBV29-1 and TRBJ2-5, is SAVISQKPSRDICQRGTSLTIQCQVDSQVTMMFWYRQQPGQSLTLIATANQGSEATYESGFVIDKFPISRPNLTFSTLTVSNMSPEDSSIYLCSSPGQTAPQETQYFGPGTRLLVL.

The chain combines TRBV6-1 with TRBJ2-1, with TRBD2 as a possible D gene (6 bases). There are 12 residues in the CDR3. CDR1 MNHNS and CDR2 SASEGT come from the germline V gene. Trimming took off 1 base at V and 12 bases at J, with 10 bases between the two ends. CDR3 in DNA: TGTGCCAGCAGTGAAGATGGGCGGGGGCAGTTCTTC. Its translation: CASSEDGRGQFF.

The gene calls are TRBV5-1 and TRBJ2-5, with D unresolved. The ends were cut back, 2 bases at V and 1 base at J, with 9 bases in the middle. Germline lookup yields CDR1 SGHRS and CDR2 YFSETQ. The CDR3 sequence is 14 residues long. CDR3 coding DNA: TGCGCCAGCAGCTTTTATTCCACCCAAGAGACCCAGTACTTC. Encoded protein: CASSFYSTQETQYF. The variable domain in full, with the rest retrieved from reference TRBV5-1 and TRBJ2-5, is KAGVTQTPRYLIKTRGQQVTLSCSPISGHRSVSWYQQTPGQGLQFLFEYFSETQRNKGNFPGRFSGRQFSNSRSEMNVSTLELGDSALYLCASSFYSTQETQYFGPGTRLLVL.

This clone was seen more than once but under ten times. The J gene is TRBJ2-2, the V gene TRBV4-3; D might be TRBD1 (6 bases). V gave up 4 bases and J gave up 3 bases, with 15 bases separating them. This CDR3 contains 16 residues. Germline V gives CDR1 LGHNA, CDR2 YSLEER. For the CDR3, the DNA is TGCGCCAGCAGCCCGACGAGGGACACCTACACCGGGGAGCTGTTTTTT. Amino acids: CASSPTRDTYTGELFF.

This chain links TRBV7-2 with TRBJ2-7; TRBD2 is a possible D gene (6 bases). With 5 bases removed from V and 2 bases from J, the gap between germline ends came to 10 bases. Looked up from germline, CDR1 is SGHTA and CDR2 is FQGNSA. This CDR3 spans 13 amino acids. The CDR3 sequence: CASSIGSAYEQYF. In nucleotides, the CDR3 is TGTGCCAGCAGCATCGGGAGTGCCTACGAGCAGTACTTC.